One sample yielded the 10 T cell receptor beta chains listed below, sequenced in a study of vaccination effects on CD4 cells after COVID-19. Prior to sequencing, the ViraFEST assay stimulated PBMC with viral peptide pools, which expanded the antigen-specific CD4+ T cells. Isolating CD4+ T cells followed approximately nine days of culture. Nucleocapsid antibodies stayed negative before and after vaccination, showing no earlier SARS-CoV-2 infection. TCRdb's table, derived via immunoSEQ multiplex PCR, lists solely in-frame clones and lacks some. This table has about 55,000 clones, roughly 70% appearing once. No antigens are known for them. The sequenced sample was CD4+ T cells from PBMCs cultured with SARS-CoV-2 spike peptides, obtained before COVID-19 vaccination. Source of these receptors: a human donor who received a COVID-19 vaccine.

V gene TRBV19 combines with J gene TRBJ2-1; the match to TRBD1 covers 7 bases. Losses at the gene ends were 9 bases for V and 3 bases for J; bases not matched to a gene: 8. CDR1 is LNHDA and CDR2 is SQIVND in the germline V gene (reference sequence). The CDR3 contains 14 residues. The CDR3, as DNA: TGTGCCAGCCGACAGGGTAGGGGCTACAATGAGCAGTTCTTC. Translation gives CASRQGRGYNEQFF. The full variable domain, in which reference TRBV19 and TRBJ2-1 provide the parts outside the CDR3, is DGGITQSPKYLFRKEGQNVTLSCEQNLNHDAMYWYRQDPGQGLRLIYYSQIVNDFQKGDIAEGYSVSREKKESFPLTVTSAQKNPTAFYLCASRQGRGYNEQFFGPGTRLTVL.

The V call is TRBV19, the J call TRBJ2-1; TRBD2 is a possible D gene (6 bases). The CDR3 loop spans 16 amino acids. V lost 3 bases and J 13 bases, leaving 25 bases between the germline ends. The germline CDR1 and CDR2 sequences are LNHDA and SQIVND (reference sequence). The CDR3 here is CASSIGSRVALGGQFF. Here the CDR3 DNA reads TGTGCCAGTAGTATTGGGAGTCGTGTGGCACTCGGGGGACAGTTCTTC.

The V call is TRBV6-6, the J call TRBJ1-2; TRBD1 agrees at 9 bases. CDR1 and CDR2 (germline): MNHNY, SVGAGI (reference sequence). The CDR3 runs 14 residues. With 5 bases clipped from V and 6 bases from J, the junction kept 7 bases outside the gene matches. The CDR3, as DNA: TGTGCCAGCAGTGGCGGGACAGGGACCAATGGCTACACCTTC. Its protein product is CASSGGTGTNGYTF.

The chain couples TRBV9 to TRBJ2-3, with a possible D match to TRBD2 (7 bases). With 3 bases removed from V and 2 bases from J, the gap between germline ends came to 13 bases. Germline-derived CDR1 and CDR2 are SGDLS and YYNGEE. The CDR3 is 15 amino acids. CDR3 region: CASSDRGAITDTQYF. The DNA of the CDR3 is TGTGCCAGCAGCGACCGGGGGGCGATCACAGATACGCAGTATTTT.

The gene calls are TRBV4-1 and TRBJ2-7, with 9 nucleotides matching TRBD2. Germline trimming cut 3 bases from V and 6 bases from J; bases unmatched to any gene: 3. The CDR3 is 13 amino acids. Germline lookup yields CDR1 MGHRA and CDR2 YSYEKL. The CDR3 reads CASSQRGGSEQYF. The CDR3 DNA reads TGCGCCAGCAGCCAGCGGGGGGGGAGCGAGCAGTACTTC.

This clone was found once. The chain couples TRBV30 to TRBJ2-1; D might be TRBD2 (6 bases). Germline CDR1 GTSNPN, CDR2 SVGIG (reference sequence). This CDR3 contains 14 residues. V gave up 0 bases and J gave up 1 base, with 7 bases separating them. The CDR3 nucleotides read TGTGCCTGGAGTGTTGGGGGGTCCTACAATGAGCAGTTCTTC. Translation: CAWSVGGSYNEQFF.

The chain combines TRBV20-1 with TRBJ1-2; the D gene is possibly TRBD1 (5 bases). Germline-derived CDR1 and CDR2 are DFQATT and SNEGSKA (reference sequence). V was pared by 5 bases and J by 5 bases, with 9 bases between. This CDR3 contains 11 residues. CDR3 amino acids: CSAGTLYGYTF. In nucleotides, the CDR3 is TGCAGTGCTGGGACGTTATATGGCTACACCTTC.

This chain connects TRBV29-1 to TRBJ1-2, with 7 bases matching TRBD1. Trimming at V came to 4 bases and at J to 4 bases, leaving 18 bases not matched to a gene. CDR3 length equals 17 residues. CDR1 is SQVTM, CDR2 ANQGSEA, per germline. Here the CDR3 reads CSVAAPLTGKGTYGYTF. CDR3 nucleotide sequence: TGCAGCGTTGCCGCTCCTTTGACAGGGAAGGGGACCTATGGCTACACCTTC.

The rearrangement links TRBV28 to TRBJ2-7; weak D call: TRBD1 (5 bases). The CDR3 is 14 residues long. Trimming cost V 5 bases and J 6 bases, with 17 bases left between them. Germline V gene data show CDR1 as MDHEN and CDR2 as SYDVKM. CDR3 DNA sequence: TGTGCCAGCAGTAACCGTCCCAGGGTCGGCGAGCAGTACTTC. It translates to CASSNRPRVGEQYF.

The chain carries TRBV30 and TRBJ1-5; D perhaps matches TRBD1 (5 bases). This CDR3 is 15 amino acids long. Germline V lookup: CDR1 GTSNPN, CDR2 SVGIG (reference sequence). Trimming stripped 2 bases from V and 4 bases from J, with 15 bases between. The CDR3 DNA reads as TGTGCCTGGAGTCCCGGGACCTGGGGGAATCAGCCCCAGCATTTT. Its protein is CAWSPGTWGNQPQHF. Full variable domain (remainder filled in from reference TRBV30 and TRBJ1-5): SQTIHQWPATLVQPVGSPLSLECTVEGTSNPNLYWYRQAAGRGLQLLFYSVGIGQISSEVPQNLSASRPQDRQFILSSKKLLLSDSGFYLCAWSPGTWGNQPQHFGDGTRLSIL.